These 15 T cell receptor beta chains were all obtained from the same sample, sequenced in a study of shared clonotypes between healthy human individuals. The table came from immunoSEQ multiplex PCR; TCRdb's copy has only in-frame clones and leaves some out. The sample gives hundreds of thousands of clones, around 96% of which show up once; roughly 0.06% is in the top ten. Specimen: naive CD4+ T cells sorted from blood. Subset here: CD45RA+ positively selected. These receptors were obtained from a woman aged 25-40 years in good health.

CDR3 DNA sequence: TGTGCCAGCAGTCCAGGGTTCGACGAGCAGTACTTC. Translation gives CASSPGFDEQYF. The chain couples TRBV28 to TRBJ2-7; D may be TRBD1 (5 bases). CDR3 length: 12 residues. Germline V gene sequence: CDR1 MDHEN, CDR2 SYDVKM. Trimming removed 5 bases at V and 5 bases at J, with 10 bases between.

V and J are TRBV5-8 and TRBJ1-3; TRBD1 might be the D (5 bases). This CDR3 has 13 amino acids. Germline V gene lookup returns CDR1 SGHTS and CDR2 YDEGEE. Between the trimmed V and J ends, which lost 4 bases and 11 bases, there was a span of 16 bases. CDR3: CASSAINRGAIYF. The DNA of the CDR3 is TGTGCCAGCAGCGCAATCAACCGGGGGGCCATATATTTT.

The rearrangement uses TRBV5-5 and TRBJ1-1; D possibly corresponds to TRBD1 (5 bases). CDR3 length: 13 amino acids. Looked up from germline, CDR1 is SGHKS and CDR2 is YYEKEE (reference sequence). Deletions cut 3 bases from V and 6 bases from J, with 12 bases between. The CDR3 spells CASSWADISEAFF. Here the CDR3 DNA reads TGTGCCAGCAGCTGGGCGGACATATCTGAAGCTTTCTTT. Drawing the rest from reference TRBV5-5 and TRBJ1-1, the complete variable domain is DAGVTQSPTHLIKTRGQQVTLRCSPISGHKSVSWYQQVLGQGPQFIFQYYEKEERGRGNFPDRFSARQFPNYSSELNVNALLLGDSALYLCASSWADISEAFFGQGTRLTVV.

This chain joins TRBV28 and TRBJ1-4; no definite D call. From germline, CDR1 is MDHEN and CDR2 SYDVKM. The CDR3 covers 11 residues. V lost 4 bases and J lost 6, with 3 bases in between. CDR3 in amino acids: CASSYYEKLFF. DNA for the CDR3: TGTGCCAGCAGTTATTATGAAAAACTGTTTTTT.

The chain uses TRBV11-2 and TRBJ1-1, with 9 bases fitting TRBD1. Trimming removed 5 bases from V and 6 bases from J; junction bases left unmatched: 10. CDR3 length: 15 residues. Germline CDR1 and CDR2: SGHAT and FQNNGV. DNA for the CDR3: TGTGCCAGCAGCCCACGACAGGGGGGTTTGGCTGAAGCTTTCTTT. It translates to CASSPRQGGLAEAFF.

This chain connects TRBV5-1 to TRBJ1-6; D is unresolved. Per germline, CDR1 SGHRS and CDR2 YFSETQ. The CDR3 loop spans 13 amino acids. V gave up 0 bases and J gave up 8 bases, with 6 bases separating them. The CDR3: CASSLGKDSPLHF. The CDR3 DNA reads TGCGCCAGCAGCTTGGGAAAGGATTCACCCCTCCACTTT.

The V gene is TRBV18, the J gene TRBJ1-1; D might be TRBD1 (5 bases). The germline V gene encodes CDR1 KGHSH and CDR2 LQKENI. CDR3 size: 16 residues. The V end was cut by 3 bases, the J end by 1 base, with 15 bases between. This CDR3 is CASSPSSGTANTEAFF. In nucleotides, the CDR3 is TGTGCCAGCTCACCCTCGTCGGGGACGGCGAACACTGAAGCTTTCTTT.

This chain connects TRBV19 to TRBJ2-5; TRBD1 agrees at 9 bases. Trimming took 5 bases from V and 13 from J; bases not matched to a gene: 8. Germline V gene data show CDR1 as LNHDA and CDR2 as SQIVND (reference sequence). CDR3 length equals 12 residues. The CDR3 sequence is CASSQPGGQGYF. The CDR3, as DNA: TGTGCCAGTAGTCAACCTGGGGGACAGGGGTACTTC.

The chain couples TRBV18 to TRBJ1-1, with no clear D. Between the trimmed V and J ends, which lost 4 bases and 7 bases, there was a span of 10 bases. There are 12 residues in the CDR3. Germline assignment: CDR1 KGHSH and CDR2 LQKENI. The CDR3 loop is CASSQLTGEAFF. Written as DNA, the CDR3 is TGTGCCAGCTCACAACTTACGGGTGAAGCTTTCTTT.

The rearrangement uses TRBV14 and TRBJ1-4; the D gene is possibly TRBD1 (6 bases). The CDR3 sequence is 13 residues long. The V end was cut by 4 bases, the J end by 12 bases, with 15 bases between. The germline V gene encodes CDR1 SGHDN and CDR2 FVKESK. The CDR3 here is CASSRLTGIELFF. The CDR3 region has the DNA TGTGCCAGCAGCCGATTAACAGGGATTGAACTGTTTTTT. The variable domain in full, completed from reference TRBV14 and TRBJ1-4, reads EAGVTQFPSHSVIEKGQTVTLRCDPISGHDNLYWYRRVMGKEIKFLLHFVKESKQDESGMPNNRFLAERTGGTYSTLKVQPAELEDSGVYFCASSRLTGIELFFGSGTQLSVL.

The gene calls are TRBV7-9 and TRBJ2-2; a weak D match, TRBD2 (7 bases). V gave up 4 bases and J gave up 5 bases, with 23 bases separating them. The CDR3 is 18 amino acids. Germline lookup yields CDR1 SEHNR and CDR2 FQNEAQ (reference sequence). CDR3: CASSSRGEGIWRTGELFF. The CDR3 DNA reads TGTGCCAGCAGCTCTAGGGGGGAGGGGATTTGGCGGACCGGGGAGCTGTTTTTT.

The chain joins TRBV27 to TRBJ1-1; D gene ambiguous. The CDR3 contains 8 residues. V lost 11 bases and J 7 bases, leaving 5 bases between the germline ends. Germline CDR1 and CDR2: MNHEY and SMNVEV (reference sequence). In DNA, the CDR3 is TGTGCCGGACTTGAAGCTTTCTTT. Translation gives CAGLEAFF.

The J gene is TRBJ1-1, the V gene TRBV28; 7 bases line up with TRBD1. Germline assignment: CDR1 MDHEN and CDR2 SYDVKM. V was clipped by 5 bases and J by 1 base; unmatched bases: 7. The CDR3 contains 15 residues. In nucleotides, the CDR3 is TGTGCCAGCAGTCCAGGGGGTCCGGAGAACACTGAAGCTTTCTTT. Translating it yields CASSPGGPENTEAFF.

The genes are TRBV18 and TRBJ2-1; 7 bases are a match to TRBD2. Germline CDR1 reads KGHSH; CDR2 reads LQKENI. Unmatched junction bases numbered 6, after V lost 3 bases and J lost 7 bases. The CDR3 is made up of 14 amino acids. CDR3 DNA sequence: TGTGCCAGCTCACCGGGGGGGGTCGAGAATGAGCAGTTCTTC. It is translated as CASSPGGVENEQFF. The entire variable domain, with the rest obtained from reference TRBV18 and TRBJ2-1, is as follows: NAGVMQNPRHLVRRRGQEARLRCSPMKGHSHVYWYRQLPEEGLKFMVYLQKENIIDESGMPKERFSAEFPKEGPSILRIQQVVRGDSAAYFCASSPGGVENEQFFGPGTRLTVL.

The chain links TRBV13 to TRBJ2-7; 10 bases are a match to TRBD1. The junction had 18 bases not matched to a gene; V was cut back by 1 base and J by 3 bases. The CDR3 has 20 amino acids. CDR1 is PRHDT and CDR2 is FYEKMQ in the germline V gene (reference sequence). The CDR3 bases are TGTGCCAGCAGCTTAGTGAGGAGGGCGCAGACAGGGGGCGAAGGCTACGAGCAGTACTTC. Amino acids: CASSLVRRAQTGGEGYEQYF.